These 2 T cell receptor beta chains were sequenced from one sample in a study of blood T cell repertoires in COVID-19. The assay was immunoSEQ multiplex PCR, and TCRdb's table has in-frame clones only and misses some. The repertoire holds 400,000 to 550,000 clones, around 88% seen once, with 4% to 5.5% in the top ten. The sequencing input was peripheral blood. The receptors originated from a woman aged 25 to 45 with acute or convalescent COVID-19.

The gene calls are TRBV9 and TRBJ1-1; TRBD1 might be the D (5 bases). CDR3 length: 15 residues. V lost 0 bases to trimming and J lost 4 bases, with 13 bases between them. The germline V gene encodes CDR1 SGDLS and CDR2 YYNGEE. CDR3 residues: CASSVDGRVVTEAFF. The CDR3 nucleotides are TGTGCCAGCAGCGTAGATGGCAGGGTAGTCACTGAAGCTTTCTTT.

The table lists this clone with a few counts. This chain joins TRBV3-1 (or the pseudogene TRBV3-2) and TRBJ1-6, with 9 bases identical to TRBD1. The CDR3 runs 14 residues. The junction had 3 bases not matched to a gene; V was cut back by 2 bases and J by 10 bases. The germline gives CDR1 LGHDT, CDR2 YNNKEL (reference sequence). The CDR3 bases are TGTGCCAGCAGCCAACCCGGGACAGGGTCACCCCTCCACTTT. Encoded protein: CASSQPGTGSPLHF.